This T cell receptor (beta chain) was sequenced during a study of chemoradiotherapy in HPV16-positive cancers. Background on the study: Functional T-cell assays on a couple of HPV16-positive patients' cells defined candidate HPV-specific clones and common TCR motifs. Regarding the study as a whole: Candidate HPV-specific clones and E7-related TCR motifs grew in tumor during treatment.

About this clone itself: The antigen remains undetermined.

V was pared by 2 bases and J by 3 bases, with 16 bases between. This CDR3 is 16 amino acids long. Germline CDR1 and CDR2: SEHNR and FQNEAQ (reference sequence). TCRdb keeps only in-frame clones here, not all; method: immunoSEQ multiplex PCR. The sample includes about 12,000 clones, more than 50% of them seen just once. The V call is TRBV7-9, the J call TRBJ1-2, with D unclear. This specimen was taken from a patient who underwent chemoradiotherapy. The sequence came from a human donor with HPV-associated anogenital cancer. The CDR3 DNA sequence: TGTGCCAGCAGCTTACCCCCGGGGAGGAAGGACTATGGCTACACCTTC. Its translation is CASSLPPGRKDYGYTF.